Below, one T cell receptor beta chain is given with its context. As originally analysed: Reference gene primers were amplified, and this amplification served to estimate nucleated cell counts. Assay used: immunoSEQ multiplex PCR; TCRdb lists only in-frame clones, some missing. The D gene and trimming were derived from the DNA, and the V and J assignments and clone size from that table. The sample shows over 120,000 clones, more than 75% of them seen only once. V was trimmed by 3 bases and J by 0 bases, leaving 12 bases between them. The CDR3 covers 16 residues. The germline V gene has CDR1 LNHDA and CDR2 SQIVND (reference sequence). This sample is part of a study of blood T cell repertoires in COVID-19. The overall study: The analysed material was cDNA or gDNA that came from T cells, B-cell-depleted T cells, or PBMCs.

Sequencing was performed on peripheral blood. This receptor was identified in a human donor in a cohort sampled during active COVID-19. The gene calls are TRBV19 and TRBJ1-5; D unresolved. The CDR3 sequence is CASSMVGGDSNQPQHF. In DNA form, the CDR3 reads TGTGCCAGTAGTATGGTCGGCGGGGATAGCAATCAGCCCCAGCATTTT.